These T cell receptor beta chains were read from a single sample in a study of regulatory T cells in long-lasting Graves disease. TCRdb used MiXCR to reprocess the multiplex PCR reads, holding one entry per CDR3 protein. The sample lists 300,000 to 350,000 distinct CDR3 sequences, around 20% occurring once. The sequencing used peripheral blood mononuclear cells (PBMCs), collected when the disease was refractory, from a patient treated with antithyroid drugs. The receptors here all came from a female donor with Graves disease. The CDR3 runs from the conserved cysteine through the conserved F or W. Fields, in order: V gene, CDR3 length, clone size, D gene, J gene, CDR3 DNA, CDR3 protein. A D gene is named only where the DNA matches it firmly. Size is omitted from some rows. Given values are once, few, many or a class for expanded clones.

TRBV6-1	13	many	.	TRBJ1-5	TGTGCCAGCAGAGATCGGAACAATCAGCCCCAGCATTTT	CASRDRNNQPQHF
TRBV11-2	14	many	.	TRBJ2-1	TGTGCCAGCAGCTCACGAAAGGGGGACAATGAGCAGTTCTTC	CASSSRKGDNEQFF
TRBV9	16	many	.	TRBJ1-6	TGTGCCAGCAGCGTAGGTTGGCGTTCGGGCGGGGGAGCCCTCCACTTT	CASSVGWRSGGGALHF
TRBV18	13	.	.	TRBJ2-7	TGTGCCAGCTCACCTTTGGATGATTCGGAGCAGTACTTC	CASSPLDDSEQYF
TRBV27	14	.	TRBD2	TRBJ2-1	TGTGCCAGCAGCCTATTAGCGGGCACGGGTGAGCAGTTCTTC	CASSLLAGTGEQFF
TRBV27	15	.	.	TRBJ2-6	TGTGCCAGCAAAAGGGGAGAATCTGGGGCCAACGTCCTGACTTTC	CASKRGESGANVLTF
TRBV2	15	.	TRBD1	TRBJ1-5	TGTGCCAGCAGTAGGGACAGGGGGGGGGATCAGCCCCAGCATTTT	CASSRDRGGDQPQHF
TRBV10-3	12	once	.	TRBJ1-1	TGTGCCATCAGTGGGAGAAACACTGAAGCTTTCTTT	CAISGRNTEAFF
TRBV12-3/TRBV12-4	14	once	.	TRBJ2-3	TGTGCCAGCAGTTTACTCACAGGGACAGATACGCAGTATTTT	CASSLLTGTDTQYF
TRBV20-1	14	many	TRBD1	TRBJ1-2	TGCAGTGCTACGCCCGGGACAGGGGGACATGGCTACACCTTC	CSATPGTGGHGYTF
TRBV30	15	many	.	TRBJ1-2	TGTGCCTGGAGTCCAGGACAGCCTATACTCTATGGCTACACCTTC	CAWSPGQPILYGYTF
TRBV4-1	15	few	.	TRBJ1-6	TGCGCCAGCAGCCAAGAAGGCGTTCGTAATTCACCCCTCCACTTT	CASSQEGVRNSPLHF
TRBV19	15	.	.	TRBJ1-3	TGTGCCAGTAGTATCAAACCGTACTCTGGAAACACCATATATTTT	CASSIKPYSGNTIYF
TRBV6-1	16	many	.	TRBJ1-2	TGTGCCAGCAGTCGCCCCCCGTATAGTTGGGTGGGGGGCTACACCTTC	CASSRPPYSWVGGYTF
TRBV30	17	.	.	TRBJ1-1	TGTGCCTGGAACCCCAACAGGGTCGTTGGGGGGGACACTGAAGCTTTCTTT	CAWNPNRVVGGDTEAFF
TRBV28	16	many	.	TRBJ1-2	TGTGCCACCATACCGTCGAGGGTATATGGGGGGTATGGCTACACCTTC	CATIPSRVYGGYGYTF
TRBV6-1	14	few	.	TRBJ2-7	TGTGCCAGCAGTGGATGGACAGTCTCCTACGAGCAGTACTTC	CASSGWTVSYEQYF
TRBV28	15	few	TRBD1	TRBJ2-2	TGTGCCAGCAGTGTAAGGGACAGGGGGTCCGGGGAGCTGTTTTTT	CASSVRDRGSGELFF
TRBV12-3/TRBV12-4	13	.	.	TRBJ2-7	TGTGCCAGCACCTTAGGACAAGCCTACGAGCAGTACTTC	CASTLGQAYEQYF
TRBV10-3	15	many	.	TRBJ2-7	TGTGCCATCAGTGAGCGAGGGACCCCCCCCCGGGAGCAGTACTTC	CAISERGTPPREQYF
TRBV7-9	11	many	.	TRBJ2-5	TGTGCCAGCGGTAATAGAGAGACCCAGTACTTC	CASGNRETQYF
TRBV12-3/TRBV12-4	12	many	.	TRBJ1-5	TGTGCCAGCAGTTTAGTGGGGGTAACCCAGCATTTT	CASSLVGVTQHF
TRBV2	15	many	.	TRBJ1-1	TGTGCCAGCACCCCCGGGACCGAGTTTAACACTGAAGCTTTCTTT	CASTPGTEFNTEAFF
TRBV5-4	14	few	TRBD1	TRBJ2-5	TGTGCCAGCAGCTACCCGACAGGGCAAAAGACCCAGTACTTC	CASSYPTGQKTQYF
TRBV9	15	.	.	TRBJ2-3	TGTGCCAGCAGCCCCAGGGGCGGAATCACAGATACGCAGTATTTT	CASSPRGGITDTQYF
TRBV12-3/TRBV12-4	17	many	TRBD1	TRBJ1-5	TGTGCCAGCAGTTTGACAGGGCTCCTTTGGGGCAATCAGCCCCAGCATTTT	CASSLTGLLWGNQPQHF
TRBV20-1	12	.	TRBD2	TRBJ2-7	TGCAGTGTGGGCGGGAGCTCCTACGAGCAGTACTTC	CSVGGSSYEQYF
TRBV7-3	13	.	.	TRBJ2-3	TGTGCCAGCAGCCCAGGCTCTCAGGAGATGCAGTATTTT	CASSPGSQEMQYF
TRBV19	11	.	.	TRBJ1-2	TGTGCCAGTACACAGGGCTATGGCTACACCTTC	CASTQGYGYTF
TRBV5-6	16	.	TRBD1	TRBJ1-6	TGTGCCAGCAGCCCCATGACAGGGTCCTATAATTCACCCCTCCACTTT	CASSPMTGSYNSPLHF
TRBV6-2/TRBV6-3	16	.	.	TRBJ1-2	TGTGCCAGCAGTGAATTCAAGCGCCCGGGGGCAAGTGGCTACACCTTC	CASSEFKRPGASGYTF
TRBV11-3	15	many	TRBD1	TRBJ1-2	TGTGCCAGCAGCGCCCTACCGACAGGGGGCGATGGCTACACCTTC	CASSALPTGGDGYTF
TRBV15	15	.	.	TRBJ1-1	TGTGCCACCAGCAGAGATCGGGGAGGGGGGGCTGAAGCTTTCTTT	CATSRDRGGGAEAFF
TRBV7-2	14	many	TRBD2	TRBJ2-5	TGTGCCAGCAGCTTAGTGGCTAGCGGGAGGACCCAGTACTTC	CASSLVASGRTQYF
TRBV28	16	many	TRBD1	TRBJ1-5	TGTGCCAGCAGTTTATGGGGACAGGGTGGCAATCAGCCCCAGCATTTT	CASSLWGQGGNQPQHF
TRBV6-1	12	few	.	TRBJ1-1	TGTGCCAGCAGCACAGTGAACACTGAAGCTTTCTTT	CASSTVNTEAFF
TRBV2	14	.	.	TRBJ1-5	TGTGCCAGCAGGGGAAGGACAGAGAATCAGCCCCAGCATTTT	CASRGRTENQPQHF
TRBV7-9	15	many	TRBD1	TRBJ1-2	TGTGCCAGCAGCAATGGAGTGGCAGGGGGCTATGGCTACACCTTC	CASSNGVAGGYGYTF
TRBV5-5	15	.	TRBD1	TRBJ2-5	TGTGCCAGCAGCCCGGGGACAGGGGTTGTGAAGACCCAGTACTTC	CASSPGTGVVKTQYF
TRBV2	15	many	TRBD1	TRBJ2-5	TGTGCCAGCAGAGCCGACAGGGTTTCCCAAGAGACCCAGTACTTC	CASRADRVSQETQYF
TRBV6-2/TRBV6-3	13	many	.	TRBJ1-1	TGTGCCAGCAGTTACGAGAGGTACACTGAAGCTTTCTTT	CASSYERYTEAFF
TRBV7-9	13	few	.	TRBJ2-7	TGTGCCAGCAGCTTCTCAGGGTCCGTCGAGCAGTACTTC	CASSFSGSVEQYF
TRBV13	16	few	TRBD1	TRBJ2-5	TGTGCCAGCAGCGCCACCGGACAGGGCGGTACAGAGACCCAGTACTTC	CASSATGQGGTETQYF